The entry below describes one TCR beta chain. No cognate antigen has been identified for it. Per-nucleotide qualities are absent, and no much larger clonotype sits a single base away. CDR1 and CDR2 were assigned from the germline V gene as MNHEY and SVGEGT. V and J are trimmed by 7 bases and 8 bases, and the gene matches miss 13 bases of the junction. The cysteine opens and the phenylalanine closes a CDR3 of 14 amino acids. CDR3 DNA is the only sequence kept; it has 42 bases, read in frame from the first base. This entry belongs to a study of blood T cells in healthy people across ages (dated by TCRdb to about 2015). A note on the overall study: Template switching captured roughly one uniquely barcoded TCR beta cDNA molecule per two T cells in model experiments. To track age-related changes in TCR beta repertoire diversity, the study relied on deep sequencing normalized with unique cDNA molecular identifiers. The donors were split into four age groups: young (average around 17 years), middle-aged (roughly 39), aged (approximately 60) and long-lived (approximately 89). Two additional independent replicas of 1 million unique cDNA reads from the same blood draw were analyzed for two donors (one aged 18 to 30 and one aged 80 or older).

The receptor library was made with 5' RACE. Sequencing relied on an Illumina HiSeq 2500. The second PCR ran for roughly 7 to 11 cycles and used a J-beta primer mix along with a sample-barcoded 5' primer. A unique molecular identifier was introduced onto each TCR beta cDNA molecule by a template-switch 5' adaptor carrying 12 random nucleotides. Each sample yielded at least 2.5 million CDR3-containing paired-end reads. First-strand cDNA was synthesized from all RNA with the Mint cDNA synthesis kit, primed by a TRBC-specific oligonucleotide. All cDNA was treated with uracil-DNA glycosylase and then went through a first 18-cycle PCR with the universal primers M1SS and BC2_uni_R. The paper's data handling went like this. Each sample was normalized by randomly selecting 1 million high-quality reads, each carrying a distinct molecular identifier. Instead of being binned into consensus sequences, reads that shared molecular identifiers were thrown out. CDR3 identification, clonotype clustering and error correction used MiTCR with a Q25 quality threshold and the strictest error-elimination algorithm. A nonparametric unseen species model with Euler transformation was used to estimate lower-bound total TCR beta diversity. TCRdb applied fastp at Q25 and MiXCR to the public reads, then kept only in-frame beta chains. CDR3 protein sequences are deduplicated, and each keeps its most common genes and DNA. V and J calls and clone size were set by TCRdb, not the authors. This sample is represented by around 820,000 distinct CDR3 sequences; approximately 25% of them were singletons. The ten biggest clones cover under 4% of the sample.

The full study reports these points: Estimates of total diversity based on one million sequenced T cells were considered lower bounds and underestimates. Conclusive comparison of naive and antigen-experienced compartments was prevented by the profiling of bulk unsorted PBMCs. There was a strong correlation between observed TCR beta diversity and the percentage of naive T cells measured by flow cytometry. Observed TCR beta diversity per million T cells fell roughly linearly with age, and a significant reduction was already apparent by age roughly 40. Compared with the aged group, more naive CD4+ T cells, fewer expanded clones and increased TCR diversity were shown by the long-lived group, suggesting age selection. Because donor CMV infection status was unknown, age-related changes in expanded clonotypes were potentially confounded.

The donors were roughly 39 Caucasian individuals from Russia, aged 6 to 90 years, who were systemically healthy. Each donor gave about 9.2 milliliters of peripheral blood, drawn into EDTA-treated Vacutainer tubes. PBMCs were isolated by Ficoll-Paque density-gradient centrifugation, with at least 6 million obtained per sample. Trizol reagent was used to extract total RNA from PBMCs, with at least 6 micrograms per sample. The percentages of naive CD45RAhigh/CD27high T cells were determined by flow cytometry on a PBMC aliquot from every donor. This sample also belongs to another study, concerning T cells of mothers and their children. As the second paper documents: The donors were nine systemically healthy Caucasian individuals, made up of three mothers and their six children. cDNA synthesis consumed the entire amount of extracted RNA, loaded at approximately 1.6 ug RNA in each 15 ul reaction. Sample barcodes and 2-4 random nucleotides were added via the M1S primer in the second PCR. Over 8 million TCR beta CDR3 reads came from each mother, compared with some 3 million reads from each child. TCR recombination output is similarly shaped by thymic selection in related and unrelated pairs, with a minor effect exerted by inherited differences. Normalized repertoire overlap was always slightly but never significantly higher in related than unrelated mother-child pairs. No persistent microchimeric T cell clones were detected, at a sensitivity of roughly 99 clones per million clonotypes. To look for features that set related mother-child pairs apart from unrelated individuals, the researchers ran deep NGS to compare the TCR beta repertoires of mothers and children. The mean age was 40 +/- 4 years for the mothers and approximately 11 +/- 4 years for the children. After adapter ligation with NEBNext reagents, the libraries were sequenced on Illumina HiSeq 2000 with 100+100 nt paired-end reads. To prevent cross-contamination, the mother and child libraries were prepared one month apart and sequenced in separate runs. For each donor, somewhere between about 450,000 and 2,000,000 distinct TCR beta clonotypes were identified. Naive TCR beta clonotypes were estimated from low-frequency clonotypes matched to each donor's FACS-determined naive share, without sorting.

The source is a boy younger than 18 in good health. The receptor chain draws on TRBV6-2 or TRBV6-3 and TRBJ2-5, and 7 junctional nucleotides match TRBD2. The sample taken for sequencing was blood. The DNA sequence is TGTGCCAGCAAGTACGGCGCGGGGGAAAAAACCCAGTACTTC. Its amino acids are CASKYGAGEKTQYF.